This is a list of T cell receptor beta chains from one sample in a study of control samples from healthy donors and cancer patients. The table came from immunoSEQ multiplex PCR; TCRdb's copy has only in-frame clones and leaves some out. The sample shows about 180,000 clones, around 91% of them seen only once. The sample taken for sequencing was blood. Receptor source: a woman aged 45-60 years in good health. The CDR3 runs from the conserved cysteine through the conserved F or W. D genes are given only for firm matches. Clone size is stated in some rows and not others, as once, few, many or a class when expanded.

d_call j_call clone_size v_call cdr3_aa cdr3_nt
TRBD1 TRBJ1-2 NA TRBV25-1 CASTEGQGAYGYTF TGTGCCAGCACCGAGGGACAGGGAGCCTATGGCTACACCTTC
TRBD1 TRBJ1-4 NA TRBV3-1/TRBV3-2 CASSQERTGGRGEKLFF TGTGCCAGCAGCCAAGAAAGGACAGGGGGCAGGGGTGAAAAACTGTTTTTT
NA TRBJ2-1 NA TRBV6-6 CASSRPYNEQFF TGTGCCAGCAGTCGCCCATACAATGAGCAGTTCTTC
NA TRBJ2-1 NA TRBV6-5 CASSPTQTGSDEQFF TGTGCCAGCAGCCCCACCCAGACAGGTTCGGATGAGCAGTTCTTC
TRBD2 TRBJ2-5 NA TRBV7-9 CASSLASRAGGRETQYF TGTGCCAGCAGCTTAGCTTCCCGAGCGGGGGGGCGAGAGACCCAGTACTTC
NA TRBJ1-1 NA TRBV5-1 CASSLGPGVSNTEAFF TGCGCCAGCAGCTTGGGCCCAGGGGTGTCGAACACTGAAGCTTTCTTT
NA TRBJ1-2 few TRBV3-1/TRBV3-2 CASSQGMARGYGYTF TGTGCCAGCAGCCAGGGGATGGCGAGGGGGTATGGCTACACCTTC
TRBD1 TRBJ2-7 NA TRBV28 CASSLRGLTTYEQYF TGTGCCAGCAGTTTAAGGGGGCTGACTACGTACGAGCAGTACTTC
NA TRBJ2-7 once TRBV23-1 CASSQSLGKSSYEQYF TGCGCCAGCAGTCAATCGCTAGGAAAGAGCTCCTACGAGCAGTACTTC
NA TRBJ2-5 NA TRBV4-1 CASSQANRVQETQYF TGCGCCAGCAGCCAAGCGAACAGGGTCCAAGAGACCCAGTACTTC
NA TRBJ1-1 once TRBV6-6 CASSYPPREDTEAFF TGTGCCAGCAGTTACCCCCCCCGCGAGGACACTGAAGCTTTCTTT
NA TRBJ1-3 NA TRBV9 CASSVAQGDSGNTIYF TGTGCCAGCAGCGTAGCTCAGGGAGACTCTGGAAACACCATATATTTT
TRBD1 TRBJ2-7 NA TRBV30 CAWSGTGSEDEQYF TGTGCCTGGTCGGGGACAGGGTCGGAGGACGAGCAGTACTTC
NA TRBJ1-1 NA TRBV10-3 CAISARENTEAFF TGTGCCATCAGTGCCAGGGAGAACACTGAAGCTTTCTTT
TRBD2 TRBJ2-3 NA TRBV14 CASSLERGGVTDTQYF TGTGCCAGCAGCCTTGAGCGGGGGGGCGTTACAGATACGCAGTATTTT
NA TRBJ1-1 NA TRBV12-3/TRBV12-4 CASSRGGEAFF TGTGCCAGCAGTCGGGGTGGTGAAGCTTTCTTT
NA TRBJ1-2 NA TRBV7-9 CASSNRVGPYGYTF TGTGCCAGCAGCAACAGGGTGGGTCCCTATGGCTACACCTTC
NA TRBJ1-5 NA TRBV28 CASSLYGGQGEPQHF TGTGCCAGCAGTTTATACGGGGGCCAAGGGGAGCCCCAGCATTTT
NA TRBJ2-5 NA TRBV18 CASSPGTETQYF TGTGCCAGCTCACCGGGGACAGAGACCCAGTACTTC
TRBD1 TRBJ2-5 NA TRBV5-1 CASSGGQGEETQYF TGCGCCAGCAGCGGGGGACAGGGAGAAGAGACCCAGTACTTC
NA TRBJ2-7 NA TRBV3-1/TRBV3-2 CASSQAGGGRGNEQYF TGTGCCAGCAGCCAAGCTGGCGGGGGCCGCGGGAACGAGCAGTACTTC
NA TRBJ1-1 once TRBV5-4 CASSPRGGRESTEAFF TGTGCCAGCAGTCCCCGGGGAGGGCGAGAAAGCACTGAAGCTTTCTTT
TRBD1 TRBJ1-6 NA TRBV28 CASSPDRVISPLHF TGTGCCAGCAGCCCCGACAGGGTAATCTCACCCCTCCACTTT
NA TRBJ2-3 NA TRBV24-1 CATAGSTDTQYF TGTGCCACGGCGGGTAGCACAGATACGCAGTATTTT
TRBD1 TRBJ2-2 NA TRBV5-8 CASSRTGRELFF TGTGCCAGCAGCCGGACAGGGCGGGAGCTGTTTTTT
TRBD2 TRBJ2-2 NA TRBV27 CASTRVWASGRTGELFF TGTGCCAGCACCCGAGTTTGGGCTAGCGGGAGAACCGGGGAGCTGTTTTTT
TRBD1 TRBJ1-2 NA TRBV6-5 CASSWDRDGYTF TGTGCCAGCAGTTGGGACAGGGATGGCTACACCTTC
NA TRBJ2-7 NA TRBV11-2 CASSLGQTYEQYF TGTGCCAGCAGCTTGGGGCAAACCTACGAGCAGTACTTC
TRBD1 TRBJ1-2 NA TRBV28 CASSLLGQLAYTF TGTGCCAGCAGTTTACTGGGACAGCTTGCCTACACCTTC
TRBD1 TRBJ2-2 NA TRBV10-3 CAISGPGQGALTGELFF TGTGCCATCAGTGGACCGGGACAGGGGGCCCTCACCGGGGAGCTGTTTTTT
TRBD1 TRBJ2-5 NA TRBV7-9 CASSTRQGSETQYF TGTGCCAGCAGCACACGACAGGGTTCAGAGACCCAGTACTTC